The 21 T cell receptor beta chains below all came from one sample that was sequenced in a study of T-cell reconstitution after alpha-beta-depleted transplantation in children. It was with unique molecular identifiers that the TCRbeta library was prepared. TCRdb reprocessed the PCR reads with MiXCR, giving one entry per CDR3 protein. This table holds more than 400,000 distinct CDR3 sequences, approximately 42% found once. Sequencing used PBMCs, obtained before TCRalphabeta/CD19-depleted stem cell transplant. Every receptor here comes from a girl aged 2-9 years with aplastic anemia, due to receive a stem cell transplant.

The chain carries TRBV5-4 and TRBJ2-7; D may be TRBD2 (6 bases). The CDR3 sequence is 13 residues long. The germline gives CDR1 SGHNT, CDR2 YYREEE (reference sequence). Trimming shortened V by 3 bases and J by 6 bases, and 13 bases separated the two germline ends. The CDR3: CASSSSRGSEQYF. The CDR3 DNA sequence: TGTGCCAGCAGCTCTAGTCGGGGGAGCGAGCAGTACTTC.

This chain links TRBV30 with TRBJ2-7, with D tentatively TRBD1 or TRBD2 (6 bases each). Germline CDR1 and CDR2: GTSNPN and SVGIG (reference sequence). Trimming pared 2 bases from V and 2 bases from J, leaving 16 bases between. The CDR3 covers 15 residues. CDR3 in DNA: TGTGCCTGGAGTCAAGGAGAGGGGGGAACCTACGAGCAGTACTTC. Its protein is CAWSQGEGGTYEQYF.

The rearrangement uses TRBV7-2 and TRBJ2-5, with no clear D. This CDR3 is built from 13 residues. Trimming stripped 2 bases from V and 0 bases from J, with 4 bases between. The germline V gene encodes CDR1 SGHTA and CDR2 FQGNSA. CDR3 in amino acids: CASSLHHQETQYF. CDR3 nucleotides: TGTGCCAGCAGCTTACACCACCAAGAGACCCAGTACTTC. Using reference TRBV7-2 and TRBJ2-5 for the parts outside the CDR3, the full variable domain is GAGVSQSPSNKVTEKGKDVELRCDPISGHTALYWYRQSLGQGLEFLIYFQGNSAPDKSGLPSDRFSAERTGGSVSTLTIQRTQQEDSAVYLCASSLHHQETQYFGPGTRLLVL.

The V call is TRBV7-9, the J call TRBJ1-4; 10 nucleotides align to TRBD1. This CDR3 region has 14 residues. The trim removed 6 bases at V and 14 bases at J, leaving 12 bases unmatched. Germline CDR1 SEHNR, CDR2 FQNEAQ (reference sequence). CDR3 bases: TGTGCCAGCAGTTCCGGGACAGGGGTCCTACGGCTGTTTTTT. It codes for CASSSGTGVLRLFF.

The J gene is TRBJ1-4, the V gene TRBV18; no firm D call. This CDR3 contains 17 residues. Germline CDR1 is KGHSH and CDR2 is LQKENI. The germline V and J ends were trimmed by 3 bases and 0 bases, with 14 bases remaining between them. CDR3 in amino acids: CASSPDRTGATNEKLFF. The CDR3 DNA sequence: TGTGCCAGCTCACCGGATCGGACGGGTGCAACTAATGAAAAACTGTTTTTT.

The CDR3 protein is CASSPWTGGFSGANVLTF. The CDR3 coding sequence is TGTGCCAGCAGTCCCTGGACAGGGGGCTTCTCTGGGGCCAACGTCCTGACTTTC. The V gene is TRBV28, the J gene TRBJ2-6; 11 positions match TRBD1. After removal of 5 bases from V and 0 bases from J, the junction contained 6 bases not matched to a gene. Germline V gene sequence: CDR1 MDHEN, CDR2 SYDVKM. This CDR3 is 18 amino acids long.

This clonotype was found many times. The chain is built from TRBV20-1 and TRBJ1-1, with no clear D. The germline V gene encodes CDR1 DFQATT and CDR2 SNEGSKA (reference sequence). The CDR3 length is 11 residues. V was trimmed by 2 bases and J by 4 bases, leaving 5 bases between them. CDR3 sequence reads: CSARRTTEAFF. Written as DNA, the CDR3 is TGCAGTGCTAGACGGACCACTGAAGCTTTCTTT.

This clonotype was seen ten or more times. The J gene is TRBJ1-2, the V gene TRBV5-1; maybe TRBD1 (6 bases). CDR3 length: 14 amino acids. Germline V gene lookup returns CDR1 SGHRS and CDR2 YFSETQ. Deletions cut 4 bases from V and 3 bases from J, with 13 bases between. The CDR3 protein is CASSRAGEDYGYTF. The CDR3 DNA sequence: TGCGCCAGCAGCCGGGCAGGGGAGGACTATGGCTACACCTTC.

The rearrangement joins TRBV20-1 to TRBJ2-3; D unresolved. Trimming left V 0 bases short and J 5 bases short, with 12 bases between. Germline CDR1 and CDR2: DFQATT and SNEGSKA (reference sequence). This CDR3 contains 14 residues. The CDR3 here is CSARDRRREDTQYF. In DNA, the CDR3 is TGCAGTGCTAGAGATCGGCGCCGCGAAGATACGCAGTATTTT.

The chain links TRBV20-1 to TRBJ1-5; no firm D call. V gave up 3 bases and J gave up 5 bases, with 11 bases separating them. The CDR3 has 13 amino acids. The germline CDR1 and CDR2 sequences are DFQATT and SNEGSKA (reference sequence). The CDR3 reads CSARKDGDQPQHF. CDR3 DNA: TGCAGTGCTAGGAAGGACGGGGATCAGCCCCAGCATTTT.

The rearrangement joins TRBV7-2 to TRBJ2-7; TRBD2 agrees at 9 bases. J was trimmed by 2 bases and V by 5 bases; bases with no gene match: 7. The CDR3 covers 15 residues. CDR1 is SGHTA and CDR2 is FQGNSA in the germline V gene. This CDR3 reads CASSNGGGGAYEQYF. DNA of the CDR3: TGTGCCAGCAGCAACGGCGGCGGGGGGGCCTACGAGCAGTACTTC.

The chain uses TRBV12-3 or TRBV12-4 and TRBJ1-5; D is unresolved. This CDR3 region has 14 residues. V dropped 3 bases and J dropped 5 bases, with 11 bases sitting between them. CDR3 residues: CASSFRREDQPQHF. The CDR3, as DNA: TGTGCCAGCAGTTTCCGGAGAGAGGATCAGCCCCAGCATTTT.

This clonotype was found once. This chain joins TRBV6-1 and TRBJ2-5; D is possibly TRBD2 (5 bases). The CDR3 runs 14 residues. V shed 6 bases and J shed 1 base, with 12 bases lying between them. Germline V gene lookup returns CDR1 MNHNS and CDR2 SASEGT. CDR3 residues: CASSRTHIQETQYF. As DNA, the CDR3 is TGTGCCAGCAGCCGGACTCATATCCAAGAGACCCAGTACTTC.

This clonotype appeared a single time. The chain employs TRBV15 and TRBJ2-1; D perhaps matches TRBD2 (5 bases). Trimming cost V 5 bases and J 0 bases, with 11 bases left between them. This CDR3 is 15 amino acids long. The germline V gene encodes CDR1 LNHNV and CDR2 YYDKDF (reference sequence). This CDR3 reads CATSPDSSSYNEQFF. Here the CDR3 DNA reads TGTGCCACCAGCCCGGACTCGAGCTCCTACAATGAGCAGTTCTTC. Full variable domain (remainder filled in from reference TRBV15 and TRBJ2-1): DAMVIQNPRYQVTQFGKPVTLSCSQTLNHNVMYWYQQKSSQAPKLLFHYYDKDFNNEADTPDNFQSRRPNTSFCFLDIRSPGLGDTAMYLCATSPDSSSYNEQFFGPGTRLTVL.

On this clonotype: The junction departs from the called germline gene at one end, perhaps through a read error. This chain links TRBV29-1 with TRBJ2-3; D gene unclear. CDR3 length: 13 amino acids. Germline V CDR1 and CDR2: SQVTM, ANQGSEA. The CDR3 nucleotides are TGCAGCTTTGAAACGTCTAGCACAGATACGCAGTATTTT. This translates into CSFETSSTDTQYF.

This chain uses TRBV20-1 with TRBJ2-7; D is uncertain. The CDR3 runs 13 residues. The germline gives CDR1 DFQATT, CDR2 SNEGSKA (reference sequence). The V end lost 5 bases, the J end lost 0 bases, and 11 bases lay between the germline ends. The DNA for the CDR3 is TGCAGTGCTCTTAGCCTCAGCTCCTACGAGCAGTACTTC. This codes for CSALSLSSYEQYF.

About this clonotype itself: A read error is possible here, since a much larger clone lies one base away. The chain combines TRBV7-3 with TRBJ2-3; D unclear. The V end lost 0 bases, the J end lost 6 bases, and 7 bases lay between the germline ends. CDR1 and CDR2 from the germline V gene are SGHTA and FQGTGA. The CDR3 length is 13 residues. DNA for the CDR3: TGTGCCAGCAGCTTAACCCCCTGGGATACGCAGTATTTT. Protein product: CASSLTPWDTQYF.

The chain employs TRBV2 and TRBJ2-5; D ambiguous. The V end was cut by 4 bases, the J end by 2 bases, with 8 bases between. The CDR3 totals 13 residues. Germline-derived CDR1 and CDR2 are SNHLY and FYNNEI. CDR3 loop: CASSAPGQETQYF. In DNA, the CDR3 is TGTGCCAGCAGTGCGCCAGGTCAAGAGACCCAGTACTTC.

This clonotype was seen only once. The J gene is TRBJ2-1, the V gene TRBV7-9, with D perhaps assigned TRBD1 or TRBD2 (5 bases each). V dropped 5 bases and J dropped 0 bases, with 17 bases sitting between them. The CDR3 is 17 residues long. The germline V gene encodes CDR1 SEHNR and CDR2 FQNEAQ (reference sequence). CDR3 in DNA: TGTGCCAGCAGCCCCCGATTGGGGGATCCCTCCTACAATGAGCAGTTCTTC. It codes for CASSPRLGDPSYNEQFF.

V gene TRBV9 combines with J gene TRBJ2-3, with 7 bases identical to TRBD2. CDR3 length: 16 amino acids. Germline CDR1 SGDLS, CDR2 YYNGEE. V lost 0 bases and J lost 2; bases outside the gene matches: 6. CDR3 sequence: CASSVVGRGNTDTQYF. DNA of the CDR3: TGTGCCAGCAGCGTAGTCGGGCGGGGGAACACAGATACGCAGTATTTT. The whole variable domain, filled in from reference TRBV9 and TRBJ2-3, reads DSGVTQTPKHLITATGQRVTLRCSPRSGDLSVYWYQQSLDQGLQFLIQYYNGEERAKGNILERFSAQQFPDLHSELNLSSLELGDSALYFCASSVVGRGNTDTQYFGPGTRLTVL.

The rearrangement joins TRBV20-1 to TRBJ2-7; 7 bases map to TRBD2. CDR1 is DFQATT, CDR2 SNEGSKA, per germline (reference sequence). This CDR3 spans 12 amino acids. The trim removed 5 bases at V and 4 bases at J, leaving 5 bases unmatched. CDR3 sequence reads: CSAERGGYEQYF. The CDR3 coding sequence is TGCAGTGCTGAGCGGGGTGGGTACGAGCAGTACTTC.